The 8 T cell receptor beta chains listed next were all sequenced from one sample in a study of blood T cell repertoires in COVID-19. Method: immunoSEQ multiplex PCR; TCRdb's copy keeps in-frame clones and lacks some. The sample consists of approximately 45,000 clones, around 86% of them appearing once. The sample comprised peripheral blood. The source is a man aged 35 to 55 with active COVID-19.

This rearrangement joins TRBV19 to TRBJ1-2; the D is unclear. CDR3 length: 14 residues. The V gene's germline CDR1 is LNHDA and CDR2 SQIVND (reference sequence). V lost 4 bases, J lost 6 bases, and 15 bases lay in between. CDR3: CASSTSPDKDGYTF. The CDR3 nucleotides read TGTGCCAGTAGTACCTCCCCTGACAAGGATGGCTACACCTTC.

The chain is built from TRBV6-1 and TRBJ2-7, with TRBD1 as a possible D gene (6 bases). CDR1 and CDR2 (germline): MNHNS, SASEGT. The CDR3 sequence is 17 residues long. Deletions cut 2 bases from V and 5 bases from J, with 22 bases between. The chain's CDR3 is CASSEYGQGLSFDEQYF. The DNA of the CDR3 is TGTGCCAGCAGTGAATATGGGCAGGGGCTGTCGTTTGACGAGCAGTACTTC.

The chain has TRBV7-8 and TRBJ2-5, with TRBD2 matching 12 bases. This CDR3 spans 16 amino acids. Germline CDR1 and CDR2: SGHVS and FQNEAQ. With V trimmed by 2 bases and J by 1 base, 2 bases remained unmatched. The CDR3 loop is CASSLLLAGGQETQYF. CDR3 sequence (DNA): TGTGCCAGCAGCTTATTACTAGCGGGAGGCCAAGAGACCCAGTACTTC.

V is TRBV4-1 and J is TRBJ2-3; weak D call: TRBD2 (5 bases). The CDR3 runs to 16 residues. Per germline, CDR1 MGHRA and CDR2 YSYEKL. V was cut by 4 bases and J by 6 bases, with 20 bases left in between. The CDR3 DNA reads TGCGCCAGCAGCCGACCCCGGGTCCCTACGGGGGATACGCAGTATTTT. Encoded protein: CASSRPRVPTGDTQYF.

J is TRBJ2-3 and V is TRBV7-6, with D perhaps TRBD1 (5 bases). CDR1 SGHVS and CDR2 FNYEAQ come from the germline V gene. Trimming left V 4 bases short and J 0 bases short, with 11 bases between. The CDR3 runs 15 residues. Here the CDR3 DNA reads TGTGCCAGCAGCTCTCTGACAGCTAGCACAGATACGCAGTATTTT. Its translation: CASSSLTASTDTQYF.

CDR3 in amino acids: CASSPGSSNQPQHF. CDR3 DNA sequence: TGTGCCAGCAGCCCAGGCAGTAGCAATCAGCCCCAGCATTTT. The V call is TRBV3-1 (or the pseudogene TRBV3-2), the J call TRBJ1-5; D gene unclear. The CDR3 is 14 amino acids. The germline V gene has CDR1 LGHDT and CDR2 YNNKEL (reference sequence). Trimming took 4 bases from V and 0 from J, leaving 7 bases between them.

The chain has TRBV5-4 and TRBJ2-7; TRBD2 agrees at 8 bases. In germline, CDR1 is SGHNT, CDR2 YYREEE (reference sequence). The CDR3 sequence is 15 residues long. V dropped 0 bases and J dropped 4; count of bases not matched to a gene: 6. The DNA of the CDR3 is TGTGCCAGCAGCTTGGTCGCGGGAGGAGGGTACGAGCAGTACTTC. Protein sequence: CASSLVAGGGYEQYF.

This clone was seen a single time. The rearrangement joins TRBV28 to TRBJ1-6; D possibly corresponds to TRBD1 (6 bases). Germline CDR1 is MDHEN and CDR2 is SYDVKM. The CDR3 spans 16 residues. V was trimmed by 2 bases and J by 6 bases, leaving 14 bases between them. CDR3 sequence: CASSLKGQPTNSPLHF. The CDR3 coding sequence is TGTGCCAGCAGTTTAAAAGGACAGCCCACTAATTCACCCCTCCACTTT.